A single sample is the source of the 16 T cell receptor beta chains below, sequenced in a study of blood T cell repertoires in COVID-19. Assay: immunoSEQ multiplex PCR; the TCRdb copy retains only in-frame clones and omits some. The profile covers about 110,000 clones, with about three quarters appearing a single time and approximately 4.2% taken by the ten largest. The sequenced sample was peripheral blood. These receptors all come from a human donor in a cohort sampled during active or convalescent COVID-19.

V usage is TRBV5-1 and J usage is TRBJ2-7, with 7 bases that match TRBD1. Germline V CDR1 and CDR2: SGHRS, YFSETQ. The CDR3 spans 16 residues. Unmatched junction bases numbered 10, after V lost 0 bases and J lost 4 bases. CDR3 coding DNA: TGCGCCAGCAGCTTGGGGACAGGTAGCGACGGGTACGAGCAGTACTTC. Its protein is CASSLGTGSDGYEQYF.

V is TRBV19 and J is TRBJ2-6, with a tentative D call TRBD1 (5 bases). V was trimmed by 9 bases and J by 4 bases, leaving 13 bases between them. The CDR3 has 14 amino acids. The germline gives CDR1 LNHDA, CDR2 SQIVND (reference sequence). CDR3 region: CASKGLSGANVLTF. DNA for the CDR3: TGTGCCAGCAAGGGGCTATCAGGGGCCAACGTCCTGACTTTC.

This clone turned up a few times. The rearrangement uses TRBV19 and TRBJ1-5; 9 bases match TRBD1. The CDR3 is 19 residues long. The V gene end was trimmed by 4 bases and the J gene end by 0 bases; junction bases not matched to a gene: 13. Looked up from germline, CDR1 is LNHDA and CDR2 is SQIVND (reference sequence). In nucleotides, the CDR3 is TGTGCCAGTAGTACTCGGACAGGGGCCGCCATTTCTAGCAATCAGCCCCAGCATTTT. It is translated as CASSTRTGAAISSNQPQHF.

The chain is built from TRBV13 and TRBJ1-5; weak D call: TRBD1 (5 bases). CDR1 and CDR2 from the germline V gene are PRHDT and FYEKMQ (reference sequence). V lost 2 bases and J lost 5, with 19 bases in between. CDR3 length equals 17 residues. This chain's CDR3 is CASSLPRDSKADQPQHF. The CDR3 region has the DNA TGTGCCAGCAGCTTACCTCGGGACTCGAAAGCCGATCAGCCCCAGCATTTT.

This clone was observed a few times. The chain has TRBV5-4 and TRBJ1-2, with D possibly matching TRBD1 (5 bases). This CDR3 contains 13 residues. Germline V gene lookup returns CDR1 SGHNT and CDR2 YYREEE (reference sequence). The V end was cut by 7 bases, the J end by 4 bases, with 14 bases between. CDR3 sequence reads: CASSTGGGYGYTF. CDR3 bases: TGTGCCAGCTCAACCGGGGGGGGCTATGGCTACACCTTC.

This clone was seen a single time. The J gene is TRBJ1-1, the V gene TRBV6-5; D ambiguous. Germline CDR1 and CDR2: MNHEY and SVGAGI. V was pared by 7 bases and J by 4 bases, with 7 bases between. There are 11 residues in the CDR3. The CDR3 sequence: CASTRVTEAFF. CDR3 bases: TGTGCCAGCACGAGAGTCACTGAAGCTTTCTTT.

This clone was counted at least ten times. This chain uses TRBV4-3 with TRBJ2-7, with 11 nucleotides matching TRBD2. CDR1 and CDR2 from the germline V gene are LGHNA and YSLEER. The trim removed 0 bases at V and 3 bases at J, leaving 4 bases unmatched. The CDR3 totals 16 residues. Here the CDR3 reads CASSQDTSGGLYEQYF. The CDR3 bases are TGCGCCAGCAGCCAAGATACTAGCGGGGGACTCTACGAGCAGTACTTC.

V usage is TRBV5-1 and J usage is TRBJ1-4; possibly TRBD1 for D (5 bases). Germline V lookup: CDR1 SGHRS, CDR2 YFSETQ. V shed 3 bases and J shed 6 bases, with 12 bases lying between them. The CDR3 extends over 14 amino acids. The chain's CDR3 is CASSSIGTDEKLFF. The DNA of the CDR3 is TGCGCCAGCAGCTCTATCGGGACTGATGAAAAACTGTTTTTT.

This chain uses TRBV7-8 with TRBJ2-7; 10 positions agree with TRBD1. Trimming cost V 3 bases and J 3 bases; bases outside gene matches: 14. Looked up from germline, CDR1 is SGHVS and CDR2 is FQNEAQ. The CDR3 has 18 amino acids. The CDR3 DNA sequence: TGTGCCAGCAGCTTTCCCCGAGACAGGGGGCGGGCGGACTACGAGCAGTACTTC. Protein sequence: CASSFPRDRGRADYEQYF.

This chain joins TRBV5-1 and TRBJ2-1; TRBD2 matches at 9 bases. CDR3 length: 16 amino acids. V lost 1 base to trimming and J lost 1 base; unmatched junction nucleotides: 3. CDR1 and CDR2 (germline): SGHRS, YFSETQ. The CDR3 sequence is CASSLLAGGSYNEQFF. For the CDR3, the DNA is TGCGCCAGCAGCTTGTTGGCGGGGGGGTCCTACAATGAGCAGTTCTTC.

J is TRBJ2-7 and V is TRBV7-2; 8 nucleotides match TRBD2. This CDR3 spans 14 amino acids. Trimming took 5 bases from V and 4 from J; bases not matched to a gene: 7. CDR1 and CDR2 from the germline V gene are SGHTA and FQGNSA. CDR3 region: CASSQREISYEQYF. The CDR3, as DNA: TGTGCCAGCAGCCAGCGGGAGATTTCGTACGAGCAGTACTTC.

The chain joins TRBV9 to TRBJ1-2; D not resolved. Trimming stripped 0 bases from V and 4 bases from J, with 13 bases between. The CDR3 length is 15 residues. Germline lookup yields CDR1 SGDLS and CDR2 YYNGEE. The CDR3 DNA reads TGTGCCAGCAGCGTAGGAACCTCTACTAGCTATGGCTACACCTTC. Its protein is CASSVGTSTSYGYTF. Full variable domain (outside the CDR3, taken from reference TRBV9 and TRBJ1-2): DSGVTQTPKHLITATGQRVTLRCSPRSGDLSVYWYQQSLDQGLQFLIQYYNGEERAKGNILERFSAQQFPDLHSELNLSSLELGDSALYFCASSVGTSTSYGYTFGSGTRLTVV.

This chain uses TRBV7-2 with TRBJ2-7; TRBD2 aligns across 12 bases. J gave up 6 bases and V 8 bases, and 11 bases lay outside the gene matches. This CDR3 has 15 residues. Germline CDR1 reads SGHTA; CDR2 reads FQGNSA. CDR3 sequence reads: CASGKTSGGGSEQYF. The CDR3 bases are TGTGCCAGCGGTAAGACTAGCGGGGGAGGAAGCGAGCAGTACTTC.

The chain carries TRBV14 and TRBJ2-1, with 9 bases identical to TRBD2. V dropped 1 base and J dropped 5; count of bases not matched to a gene: 3. The CDR3 has 15 residues. The germline gives CDR1 SGHDN, CDR2 FVKESK. The CDR3 loop is CASSQVASGDNEQFF. The DNA for the CDR3 is TGTGCCAGCAGCCAAGTAGCTAGCGGGGACAATGAGCAGTTCTTC.

This clone was observed once. V and J are TRBV19 and TRBJ2-2, with D unclear. Trimming shortened V by 5 bases and J by 3 bases, and 10 bases separated the two germline ends. The germline V gene has CDR1 LNHDA and CDR2 SQIVND (reference sequence). This CDR3 comprises 14 residues. CDR3 amino acids: CASSGFVYTGELFF. The DNA of the CDR3 is TGTGCCAGTAGTGGCTTTGTTTACACCGGGGAGCTGTTTTTT. The variable domain in full, completed from reference TRBV19 and TRBJ2-2, reads DGGITQSPKYLFRKEGQNVTLSCEQNLNHDAMYWYRQDPGQGLRLIYYSQIVNDFQKGDIAEGYSVSREKKESFPLTVTSAQKNPTAFYLCASSGFVYTGELFFGEGSRLTVL.

This clone was seen only once. The chain couples TRBV6-5 to TRBJ1-2; maybe TRBD1 (5 bases). The CDR3 covers 15 residues. V lost 0 bases and J lost 8, with 16 bases in between. Germline CDR1 is MNHEY and CDR2 is SVGAGI. DNA for the CDR3: TGTGCCAGCAGTTACTCAGGGGCAGCGATAAGAGGCTACACCTTC. Its protein is CASSYSGAAIRGYTF.